This TCR beta chain came from a study of T-cell memory formation after mild COVID-19. Study information: TCR clusters showed largely donor specificity.

The study, taken as a whole, reports: Confirmation of SARS-CoV-2 specificity was lacking for second-wave clones peaking day 37. Most CD4+ clones that shrank were in CM and EM, while CD8+ ones turned up in EMRA.

TCRdb recomputed calls from the 5' RACE reads with MiXCR, one row per CDR3 protein. The table records around 200,000 distinct CDR3 sequences, around 26% of them present only once. With respect to this clonotype: Its antigen is currently unknown.

This clonotype was obtained from an adult woman who had mild COVID-19 (a few samples of this study predate the infection). Cell type and time point are not known. The source material was PBMCs or a T cell subset sorted from them (not recorded which).

CDR3 amino acids: CASSPLTGELFF. The CDR3 nucleotides read TGTGCCAGCAGCCCCCTAACCGGGGAGCTGTTTTTT. V is TRBV14 and J is TRBJ2-2; no definite D call. CDR3 length: 12 residues. CDR1 and CDR2 (germline): SGHDN, FVKESK. Trimming took off 4 bases at V and 5 bases at J, with 5 bases between the two ends.